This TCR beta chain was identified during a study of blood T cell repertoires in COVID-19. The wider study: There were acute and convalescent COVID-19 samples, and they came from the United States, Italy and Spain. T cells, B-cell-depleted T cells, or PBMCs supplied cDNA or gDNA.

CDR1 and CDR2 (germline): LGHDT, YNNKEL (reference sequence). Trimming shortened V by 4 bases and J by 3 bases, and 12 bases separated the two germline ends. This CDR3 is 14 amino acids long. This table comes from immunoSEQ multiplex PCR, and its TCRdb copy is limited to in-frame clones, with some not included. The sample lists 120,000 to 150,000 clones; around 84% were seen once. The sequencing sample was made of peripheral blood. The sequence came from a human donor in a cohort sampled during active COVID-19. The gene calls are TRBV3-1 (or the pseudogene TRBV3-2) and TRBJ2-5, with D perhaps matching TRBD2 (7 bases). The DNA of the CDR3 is TGTGCCAGCAGCCGACGGGGGGCAGAAGAGACCCAGTACTTC. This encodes CASSRRGAEETQYF.